This is a list of T cell receptor beta chains from one sample in a study of shared clonotypes between healthy human individuals. Measured with immunoSEQ multiplex PCR; TCRdb has only the in-frame clones, and not every one. The table records 400,000 to 600,000 clones, 60% to 80% of them present only once. Sequences were obtained from PBMCs. The receptors shown here come from a woman in her thirties or forties in good health. Some clones in this sample may be carry-over from other donors' samples. The CDR3 runs from the conserved cysteine through the conserved F or W. Fields, in order: V gene, D gene, J gene, clone size, CDR3 protein. The D gene is left open where the match is weak. Not every row has a clone size; where given, it reads once, few, many or a size class.

V gene: TRBV9
D gene: -
J gene: TRBJ1-1
clone size: many
CDR3 protein: CASSVGGMNTEAFF

V gene: TRBV10-3
D gene: -
J gene: TRBJ2-6
clone size: few
CDR3 protein: CAISAGAGANVLTF

V gene: TRBV6-5
D gene: -
J gene: TRBJ2-2
clone size: -
CDR3 protein: CASSYSASPGELFF

V gene: TRBV12-2
D gene: -
J gene: TRBJ2-7
clone size: -
CDR3 protein: CARPRVPSNGEQYF

V gene: TRBV18
D gene: TRBD1
J gene: TRBJ1-1
clone size: -
CDR3 protein: CASSQGTGDTEAFF

V gene: TRBV10-3
D gene: TRBD2
J gene: TRBJ2-5
clone size: -
CDR3 protein: CAIGAPTSGIVETQYF

V gene: TRBV7-2
D gene: -
J gene: TRBJ1-2
clone size: once
CDR3 protein: CASSPPAGASYGYTF

V gene: TRBV7-2
D gene: -
J gene: TRBJ2-4
clone size: -
CDR3 protein: CASTMVGGGTRAKNIQYF

V gene: TRBV5-1
D gene: -
J gene: TRBJ1-3
clone size: -
CDR3 protein: CASSLETGLSGNTIYF

V gene: TRBV2
D gene: -
J gene: TRBJ1-5
clone size: -
CDR3 protein: CASSAGAGQPQHF

V gene: TRBV5-1
D gene: TRBD1
J gene: TRBJ2-3
clone size: -
CDR3 protein: CASSPDRSTDTQYF

V gene: TRBV28
D gene: -
J gene: TRBJ1-2
clone size: medium-sized
CDR3 protein: CASSLGDASYGYTF

V gene: TRBV7-2
D gene: -
J gene: TRBJ2-7
clone size: -
CDR3 protein: CASIGRAGTYEQYF

V gene: TRBV21-1
D gene: -
J gene: TRBJ1-2
clone size: few
CDR3 protein: CASSYGPGARYGYTF

V gene: TRBV6-6
D gene: TRBD1
J gene: TRBJ1-2
clone size: -
CDR3 protein: CASSYSWTGYGYTF

V gene: TRBV11-2
D gene: TRBD1
J gene: TRBJ1-2
clone size: once
CDR3 protein: CASSLPTGNYGYTF

V gene: TRBV6-5
D gene: -
J gene: TRBJ2-3
clone size: few
CDR3 protein: CATIASGGTDTQYF

V gene: TRBV6-5
D gene: -
J gene: TRBJ1-1
clone size: few
CDR3 protein: CASSYSTRVGTEAFF

V gene: TRBV10-1
D gene: -
J gene: TRBJ2-7
clone size: once
CDR3 protein: CASSTGARTNEQYF

V gene: TRBV7-2
D gene: TRBD1
J gene: TRBJ2-7
clone size: -
CDR3 protein: CASSSWGQGPGGQYF